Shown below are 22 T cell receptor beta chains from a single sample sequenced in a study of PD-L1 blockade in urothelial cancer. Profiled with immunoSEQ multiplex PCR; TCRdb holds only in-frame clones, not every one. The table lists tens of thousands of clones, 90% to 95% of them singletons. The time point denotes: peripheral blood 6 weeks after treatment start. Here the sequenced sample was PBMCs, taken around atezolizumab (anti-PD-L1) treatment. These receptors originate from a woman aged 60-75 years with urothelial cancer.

The CDR3 DNA sequence: TGTGCCAGTAGTATAGAGGCCCAGATAGCCAAAAACATTCAGTACTTC. It translates to CASSIEAQIAKNIQYF. This chain connects TRBV19 to TRBJ2-4; D is ambiguous. The CDR3 spans 16 residues. The V end lost 0 bases, the J end lost 0 bases, and 9 bases lay between the germline ends. CDR1 LNHDA and CDR2 SQIVND come from the germline V gene (reference sequence).

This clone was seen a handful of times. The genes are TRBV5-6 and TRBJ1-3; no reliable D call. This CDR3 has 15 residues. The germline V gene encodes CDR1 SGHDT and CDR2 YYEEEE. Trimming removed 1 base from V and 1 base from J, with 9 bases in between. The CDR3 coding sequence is TGTGCCAGCAGCTTGTGGCAAATTTCTGGAAACACCATATATTTT. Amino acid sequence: CASSLWQISGNTIYF.

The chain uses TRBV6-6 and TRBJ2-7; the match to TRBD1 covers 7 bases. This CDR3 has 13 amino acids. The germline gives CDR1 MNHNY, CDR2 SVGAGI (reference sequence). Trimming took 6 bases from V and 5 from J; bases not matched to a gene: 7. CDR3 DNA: TGTGCCAGCAGCACACCACAGGGGAACGAGCAGTACTTC. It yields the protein CASSTPQGNEQYF.

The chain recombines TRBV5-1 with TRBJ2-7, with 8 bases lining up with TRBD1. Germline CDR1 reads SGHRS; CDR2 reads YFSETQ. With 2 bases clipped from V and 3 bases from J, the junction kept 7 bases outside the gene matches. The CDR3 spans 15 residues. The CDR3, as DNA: TGCGCCAGCAGCTTCGGACAGGGCACTAACTACGAGCAGTACTTC. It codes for CASSFGQGTNYEQYF.

CDR3 sequence: CASSLAAMSSEQFF. CDR3 in DNA: TGCGCCAGCAGCTTGGCCGCGATGTCTAGTGAGCAGTTCTTC. This rearrangement joins TRBV5-1 to TRBJ2-1; D not resolved. Germline V gene lookup returns CDR1 SGHRS and CDR2 YFSETQ. Deletions cut 0 bases from V and 9 bases from J, with 13 bases between. CDR3 size: 14 residues.

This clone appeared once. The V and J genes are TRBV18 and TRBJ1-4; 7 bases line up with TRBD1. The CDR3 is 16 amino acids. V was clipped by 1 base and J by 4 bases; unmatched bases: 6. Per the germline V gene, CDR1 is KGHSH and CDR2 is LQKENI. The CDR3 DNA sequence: TGTGCCAGCTCACCACAGACAGGGCGGATTAATGAAAAACTGTTTTTT. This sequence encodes CASSPQTGRINEKLFF.

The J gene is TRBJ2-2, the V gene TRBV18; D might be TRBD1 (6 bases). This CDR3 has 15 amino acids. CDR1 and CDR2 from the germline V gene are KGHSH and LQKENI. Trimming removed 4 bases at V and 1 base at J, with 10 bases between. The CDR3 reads CASSLKTGNTGELFF. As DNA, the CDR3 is TGTGCCAGCTCACTTAAGACAGGGAACACCGGGGAGCTGTTTTTT.

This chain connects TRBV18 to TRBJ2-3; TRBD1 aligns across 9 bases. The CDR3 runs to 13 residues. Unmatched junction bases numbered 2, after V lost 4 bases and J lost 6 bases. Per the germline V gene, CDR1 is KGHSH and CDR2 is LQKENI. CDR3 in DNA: TGTGCCAGCTCACTCGGGACAGGGGATACGCAGTATTTT. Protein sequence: CASSLGTGDTQYF.

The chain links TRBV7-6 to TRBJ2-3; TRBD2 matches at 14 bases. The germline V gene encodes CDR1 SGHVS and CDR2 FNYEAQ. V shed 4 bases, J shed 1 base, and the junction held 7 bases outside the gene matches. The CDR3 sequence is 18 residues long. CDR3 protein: CASSWGLAGDGRTDTQYF. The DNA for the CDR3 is TGTGCCAGCAGCTGGGGACTAGCGGGGGACGGCCGCACAGATACGCAGTATTTT.

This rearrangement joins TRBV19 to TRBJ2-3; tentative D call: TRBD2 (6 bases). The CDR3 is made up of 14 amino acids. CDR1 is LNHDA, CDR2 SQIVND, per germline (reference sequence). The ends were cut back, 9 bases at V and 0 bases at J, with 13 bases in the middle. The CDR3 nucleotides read TGTGCCAGCACCGGGCTAGCGAGCACAGATACGCAGTATTTT. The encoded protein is CASTGLASTDTQYF.

The CDR3 loop is CSAGQGAEAFF. The CDR3 DNA reads TGCAGTGCGGGACAGGGGGCAGAAGCTTTCTTT. This sequence joins TRBV20-1 and TRBJ1-1; 12 positions match TRBD1. Germline loops: CDR1 DFQATT, CDR2 SNEGSKA (reference sequence). The length of the CDR3 is 11 residues. The junction had 1 base not matched to a gene; V was cut back by 6 bases and J by 8 bases.

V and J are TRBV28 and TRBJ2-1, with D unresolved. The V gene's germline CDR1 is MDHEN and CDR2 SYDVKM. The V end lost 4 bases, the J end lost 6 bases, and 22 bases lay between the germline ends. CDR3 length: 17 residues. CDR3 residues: CASSSPGPLLSRNEQFF. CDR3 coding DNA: TGTGCCAGCAGTTCTCCCGGTCCCCTACTTAGTCGCAATGAGCAGTTCTTC.

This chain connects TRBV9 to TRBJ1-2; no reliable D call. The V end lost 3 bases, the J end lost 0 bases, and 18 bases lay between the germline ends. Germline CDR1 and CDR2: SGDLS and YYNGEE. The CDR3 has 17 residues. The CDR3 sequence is CASSDPTIVQSNYGYTF. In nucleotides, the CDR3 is TGTGCCAGCAGCGACCCGACAATAGTTCAATCTAACTATGGCTACACCTTC.

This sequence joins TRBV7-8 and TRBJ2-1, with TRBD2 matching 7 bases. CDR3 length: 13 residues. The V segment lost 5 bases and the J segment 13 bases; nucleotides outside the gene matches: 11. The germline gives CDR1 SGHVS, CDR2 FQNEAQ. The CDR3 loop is CASSTPGTTQQFF. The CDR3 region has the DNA TGTGCCAGCAGCACACCAGGGACTACCCAACAGTTCTTC. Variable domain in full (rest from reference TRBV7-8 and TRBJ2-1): GAGVSQSPRYKVAKRGQDVALRCDPISGHVSLFWYQQALGQGPEFLTYFQNEAQLDKSGLPSDRFFAERPEGSVSTLKIQRTQQEDSAVYLCASSTPGTTQQFFGPGTRLTVL.

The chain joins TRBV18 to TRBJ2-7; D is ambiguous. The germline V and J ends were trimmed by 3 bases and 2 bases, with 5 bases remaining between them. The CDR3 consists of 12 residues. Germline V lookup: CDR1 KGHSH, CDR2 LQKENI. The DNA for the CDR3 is TGTGCCAGCTCACCCCACACCTACGAGCAGTACTTC. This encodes CASSPHTYEQYF.

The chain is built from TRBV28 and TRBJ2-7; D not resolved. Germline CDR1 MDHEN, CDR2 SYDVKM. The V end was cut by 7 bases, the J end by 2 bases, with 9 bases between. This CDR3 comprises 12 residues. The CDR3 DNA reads TGTGCCAGCAACAGATTGGCCTACGAGCAGTACTTC. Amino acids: CASNRLAYEQYF. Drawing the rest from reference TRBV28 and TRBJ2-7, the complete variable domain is DVKVTQSSRYLVKRTGEKVFLECVQDMDHENMFWYRQDPGLGLRLIYFSYDVKMKEKGDIPEGYSVSREKKERFSLILESASTNQTSMYLCASNRLAYEQYFGPGTRLTVT.

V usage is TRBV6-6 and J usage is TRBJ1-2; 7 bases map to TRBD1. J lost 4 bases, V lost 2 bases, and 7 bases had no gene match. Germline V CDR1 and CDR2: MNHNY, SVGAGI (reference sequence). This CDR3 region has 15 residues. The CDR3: CASSYDRVLGYGYTF. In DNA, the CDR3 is TGTGCCAGCAGTTACGACAGGGTGCTGGGCTATGGCTACACCTTC.

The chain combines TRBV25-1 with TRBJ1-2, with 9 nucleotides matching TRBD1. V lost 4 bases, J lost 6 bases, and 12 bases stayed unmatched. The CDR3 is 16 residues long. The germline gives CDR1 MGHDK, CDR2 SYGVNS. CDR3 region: CASSGVRDRANNGYTF. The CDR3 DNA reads TGTGCCAGCAGTGGAGTTAGGGACAGGGCGAACAATGGCTACACCTTC.

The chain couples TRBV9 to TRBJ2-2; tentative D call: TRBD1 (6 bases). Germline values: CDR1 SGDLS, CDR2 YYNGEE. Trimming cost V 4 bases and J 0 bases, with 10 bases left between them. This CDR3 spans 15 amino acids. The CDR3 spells CASSPRQANTGELFF. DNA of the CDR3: TGTGCCAGCAGCCCCCGACAGGCGAACACCGGGGAGCTGTTTTTT.

CDR3 amino acids: CASSVEAGRGDTQYF. CDR3 in DNA: TGTGCCAGCAGCGTAGAGGCTGGGCGGGGAGATACGCAGTATTTT. The J gene is TRBJ2-3, the V gene TRBV9; D possibly corresponds to TRBD2 (6 bases). The V end lost 0 bases, the J end lost 5 bases, and 13 bases lay between the germline ends. This CDR3 has 15 residues. Germline CDR1 and CDR2: SGDLS and YYNGEE. Using reference TRBV9 and TRBJ2-3 for the parts outside the CDR3, the full variable domain is DSGVTQTPKHLITATGQRVTLRCSPRSGDLSVYWYQQSLDQGLQFLIQYYNGEERAKGNILERFSAQQFPDLHSELNLSSLELGDSALYFCASSVEAGRGDTQYFGPGTRLTVL.

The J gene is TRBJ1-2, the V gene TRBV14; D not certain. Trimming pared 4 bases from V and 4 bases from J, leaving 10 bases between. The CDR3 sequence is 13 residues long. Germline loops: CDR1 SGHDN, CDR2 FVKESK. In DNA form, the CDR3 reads TGTGCCAGCAGCCTAACAGCACGCTATGGCTACACCTTC. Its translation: CASSLTARYGYTF.

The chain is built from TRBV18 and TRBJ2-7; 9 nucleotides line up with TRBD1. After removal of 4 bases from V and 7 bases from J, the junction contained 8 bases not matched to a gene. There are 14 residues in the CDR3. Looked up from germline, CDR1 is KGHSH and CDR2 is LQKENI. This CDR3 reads CASSLQGTGYEQYF. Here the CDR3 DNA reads TGTGCCAGCTCACTACAGGGGACAGGGTATGAGCAGTACTTC.